This T cell receptor (beta chain) was sequenced for a study of cytomegalovirus exposure and HLA in healthy donors. CDR1 and CDR2 (germline): MNHEY, SMNVEV (reference sequence). V was cut by 0 bases and J by 5 bases, with 10 bases left in between. The CDR3 length is 15 residues. Primers: 60 Vbeta forward and 13 Jbeta reverse. This table comes from immunoSEQ multiplex PCR, and its TCRdb copy is limited to in-frame clones, with some not included. The profile shows about 92,000 clones, approximately 70% of them singletons. The chain combines TRBV27 with TRBJ1-4; D call uncertain. The receptor was derived from a man aged 45-60 years in good health and CMV-seronegative. Material for sequencing was PBMCs. In nucleotides, the CDR3 is TGTGCCAGCAGTTTATCGCGACTCTCAAATGAAAAACTGTTTTTT. It codes for CASSLSRLSNEKLFF.